Following are 15 T cell receptor beta chains from one sample sequenced in a study of response to subunit inactivated influenza vaccine. MiXCR, run by TCRdb on the RT-PCR reads, gives a single entry per CDR3 protein. The repertoire holds around 750,000 distinct CDR3 sequences, with 21% as singletons. The sample consisted of PBMCs from blood, taken less than 6 days after vaccination. The source is a man aged 45-65 years who received an inactivated influenza vaccine.

This clonotype occurred a few times. Here the CDR3 reads CASSLPQRGYTF. The CDR3 nucleotides read TGTGCCAGCAGTTTACCCCAGCGTGGCTACACCTTC. The rearrangement joins TRBV12-3 or TRBV12-4 to TRBJ1-2; no clear D gene. The CDR3 consists of 12 residues. Trimming shortened V by 2 bases and J by 7 bases, and 8 bases separated the two germline ends.

V gene TRBV6-5 combines with J gene TRBJ2-1; 9 positions match TRBD2. The CDR3 runs to 17 residues. Unmatched junction bases numbered 9, after V lost 0 bases and J lost 6 bases. Germline CDR1 MNHEY, CDR2 SVGAGI. CDR3: CASSYSMAAGGPNEQFF. CDR3 coding DNA: TGTGCCAGCAGTTACTCGATGGCAGCGGGAGGACCCAATGAGCAGTTCTTC.

In its sample, this clonotype was seen a few times. This chain connects TRBV30 to TRBJ2-7; 7 bases are a match to TRBD1. The CDR3 extends over 12 amino acids. CDR1 is GTSNPN and CDR2 is SVGIG in the germline V gene (reference sequence). Unmatched junction bases numbered 6, after V lost 6 bases and J lost 4 bases. The CDR3 region has the DNA TGTGCCTGTGCCGGGACAGTATACGAGCAGTACTTC. Translating it yields CACAGTVYEQYF.

This clonotype has only a few counts. J is TRBJ2-1 and V is TRBV7-9; TRBD1 agrees at 10 bases. This CDR3 is built from 16 residues. The V gene's germline CDR1 is SEHNR and CDR2 FQNEAQ (reference sequence). Trimming removed 5 bases from V and 8 bases from J; junction bases left unmatched: 12. The CDR3 DNA reads TGTGCCAGCAGCCAAGCAGGGACAGGGGCTTGGGATGAGCAGTTCTTC. Amino acid sequence: CASSQAGTGAWDEQFF.

The V call is TRBV20-1, the J call TRBJ2-3; TRBD2 agrees at 11 bases. Trimming took 3 bases from V and 5 from J; bases not matched to a gene: 7. The CDR3 sequence is 15 residues long. From germline, CDR1 is DFQATT and CDR2 SNEGSKA (reference sequence). The CDR3 DNA is TGCAGTGCTAGTCCGCTTAGCGGGAGGGGAGATACGCAGTATTTT. Amino acids: CSASPLSGRGDTQYF.

This clonotype was recorded a few times. The V call is TRBV18, the J call TRBJ2-3; D is unresolved. Germline CDR1 KGHSH, CDR2 LQKENI. Trimming pared 1 base from V and 3 bases from J, leaving 14 bases between. The CDR3 is 16 amino acids. For the CDR3, the DNA is TGTGCCAGCTCACCACTAATTGGGTCAGAGACAGATACGCAGTATTTT. Amino acids: CASSPLIGSETDTQYF.

The gene calls are TRBV6-5 and TRBJ2-2; 11 nucleotides match TRBD2. The CDR3 extends over 16 amino acids. CDR1 is MNHEY and CDR2 is SVGAGI in the germline V gene. After removal of 2 bases from V and 6 bases from J, the junction contained 5 bases not matched to a gene. CDR3 residues: CASSYRVAGGAGELFF. The CDR3 DNA follows: TGTGCCAGCAGTTACAGGGTAGCGGGGGGGGCCGGGGAGCTGTTTTTT.

The rearrangement uses TRBV9 and TRBJ1-6, with no clear D. With 3 bases removed from V and 7 bases from J, the gap between germline ends came to 8 bases. Germline CDR1 reads SGDLS; CDR2 reads YYNGEE. The CDR3 spans 13 residues. The CDR3 region has the DNA TGTGCCAGCAGCGAAACCAGGAATTCACCCCTCCACTTT. Protein sequence: CASSETRNSPLHF.

This clonotype was observed a few times. The chain combines TRBV18 with TRBJ2-7; 7 bases agree with TRBD1. V was pared by 6 bases and J by 4 bases, with 12 bases of the junction left unmatched. Germline V gene data show CDR1 as KGHSH and CDR2 as LQKENI. The CDR3 spans 15 residues. This CDR3 is CASSPVRGPSYEQYF. The CDR3, as DNA: TGTGCCAGCTCCCCGGTGAGGGGGCCATCTTACGAGCAGTACTTC.

The chain combines TRBV5-1 with TRBJ2-3; 12 positions agree with TRBD2. This CDR3 contains 17 residues. Trimming cost V 0 bases and J 7 bases; bases outside gene matches: 9. Germline V gene lookup returns CDR1 SGHRS and CDR2 YFSETQ. CDR3 coding DNA: TGCGCCAGCAGCTTGGATCCCCCCCTAGCGGGAGGGCATACGCAGTATTTT. Its translation is CASSLDPPLAGGHTQYF.

J is TRBJ2-3 and V is TRBV7-3; maybe TRBD1 (5 bases). The CDR3 totals 17 residues. Trimming left V 5 bases short and J 1 base short, with 19 bases between. Germline CDR1 and CDR2: SGHTA and FQGTGA. In DNA form, the CDR3 reads TGTGCCAGCAGCCCGGAAGGCCTAGTCAGGGGCACAGATACGCAGTATTTT. Encoded protein: CASSPEGLVRGTDTQYF.

This clonotype was seen only a few times. This chain links TRBV28 with TRBJ2-5; 7 positions match TRBD1. This CDR3 has 17 residues. V trimming: 8 bases; J trimming: 1 base; junction bases outside the gene matches: 16. The germline CDR1 and CDR2 sequences are MDHEN and SYDVKM. The CDR3 loop is CASLGILGRDSQETQYF. CDR3 DNA sequence: TGTGCCAGCTTGGGTATCTTGGGCCGGGACAGCCAAGAGACCCAGTACTTC.

This clonotype has just a few counts. In DNA form, the CDR3 reads TGTGCCACCAGTGGGTTAGGGGCCTCCTACAATGAGCAGTTCTTC. Amino acid sequence: CATSGLGASYNEQFF. The chain joins TRBV24-1 to TRBJ2-1, with a weak D call TRBD1 (5 bases). CDR3 length: 15 amino acids. Per germline, CDR1 KGHDR and CDR2 SFDVKD. The germline V and J ends were trimmed by 5 bases and 0 bases, with 10 bases remaining between them.

This clonotype has more than one count but fewer than ten. This rearrangement joins TRBV18 to TRBJ1-1, with D uncertain. The CDR3 runs to 17 residues. The V gene lost 1 base and the J gene lost 0 bases, with 15 bases spanning the gap. Germline lookup yields CDR1 KGHSH and CDR2 LQKENI. Here the CDR3 reads CASSPLPQRIMNTEAFF. The CDR3 region has the DNA TGTGCCAGCTCACCACTACCACAGCGGATCATGAACACTGAAGCTTTCTTT. The full variable domain, in which reference TRBV18 and TRBJ1-1 provide the parts outside the CDR3, is NAGVMQNPRHLVRRRGQEARLRCSPMKGHSHVYWYRQLPEEGLKFMVYLQKENIIDESGMPKERFSAEFPKEGPSILRIQQVVRGDSAAYFCASSPLPQRIMNTEAFFGQGTRLTVV.

This clonotype was counted a few times. The J gene is TRBJ2-2, the V gene TRBV19; perhaps TRBD1 as D (5 bases). CDR1 and CDR2 from the germline V gene are LNHDA and SQIVND (reference sequence). The CDR3 runs 15 residues. The V end lost 3 bases, the J end lost 0 bases, and 8 bases lay between the germline ends. This CDR3 is CASSIGQTNTGELFF. For the CDR3, the DNA is TGTGCCAGTAGTATTGGACAAACGAACACCGGGGAGCTGTTTTTT.